This T cell receptor (beta chain) was recorded in a study of beta chain features in type 1 diabetes. Findings and caveats of the study: Significant though moderate, a shortening of TCRB CDR3s appeared in all four CD4+ subsets of Type 1 diabetes patients.

This clone came up many times. Its antigen is not known. Since all of the isolated RNA was reverse transcribed, expressed TCRB transcripts were what got sequenced. The repertoire was sequenced with immunoSEQ multiplex PCR; TCRdb's copy has only in-frame clones and lacks some. The sample shows more than 120,000 clones, approximately 13% of them seen only once. Germline CDR1 reads SGHAT; CDR2 reads FQNNGV. This CDR3 is built from 14 residues. V dropped 5 bases and J dropped 6; count of bases not matched to a gene: 8. The TCR comes from a man aged 18 to 30 with type 1 diabetes. Sample: central memory CD4+ T cells from blood. V usage is TRBV11-2 and J usage is TRBJ2-3, with 7 bases identical to TRBD2. The CDR3 DNA reads as TGTGCCAGCAGCGAGACTAGCCCCCGGGATACGCAGTATTTT. It codes for CASSETSPRDTQYF.